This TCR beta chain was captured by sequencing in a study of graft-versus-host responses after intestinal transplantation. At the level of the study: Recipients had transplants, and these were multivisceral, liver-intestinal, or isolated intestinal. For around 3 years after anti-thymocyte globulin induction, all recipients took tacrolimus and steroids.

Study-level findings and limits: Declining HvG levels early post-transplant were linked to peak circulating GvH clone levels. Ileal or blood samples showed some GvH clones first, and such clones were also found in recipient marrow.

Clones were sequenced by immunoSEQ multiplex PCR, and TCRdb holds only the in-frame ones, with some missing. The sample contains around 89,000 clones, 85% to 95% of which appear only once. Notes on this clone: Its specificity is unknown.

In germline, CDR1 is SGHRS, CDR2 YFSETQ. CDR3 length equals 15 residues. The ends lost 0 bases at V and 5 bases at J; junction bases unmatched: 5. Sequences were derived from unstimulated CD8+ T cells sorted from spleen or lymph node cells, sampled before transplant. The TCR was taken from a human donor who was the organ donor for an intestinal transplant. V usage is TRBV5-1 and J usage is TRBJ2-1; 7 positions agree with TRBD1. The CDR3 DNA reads TGCGCCAGCAGCTTGGCACAGGGGTTGGACAATGAGCAGTTCTTC. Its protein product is CASSLAQGLDNEQFF. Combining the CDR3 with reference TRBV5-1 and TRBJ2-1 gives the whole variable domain KAGVTQTPRYLIKTRGQQVTLSCSPISGHRSVSWYQQTPGQGLQFLFEYFSETQRNKGNFPGRFSGRQFSNSRSEMNVSTLELGDSALYLCASSLAQGLDNEQFFGPGTRLTVL.